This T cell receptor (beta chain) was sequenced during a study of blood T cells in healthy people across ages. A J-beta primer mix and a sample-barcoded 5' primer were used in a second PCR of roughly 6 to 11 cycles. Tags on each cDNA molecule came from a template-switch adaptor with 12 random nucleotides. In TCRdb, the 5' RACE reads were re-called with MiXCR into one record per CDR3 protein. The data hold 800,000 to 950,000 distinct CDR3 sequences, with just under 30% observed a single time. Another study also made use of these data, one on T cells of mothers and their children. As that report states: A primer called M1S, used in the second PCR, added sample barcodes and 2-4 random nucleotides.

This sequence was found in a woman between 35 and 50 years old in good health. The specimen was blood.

The CDR3 protein is CSTGGTNEKLFF. The CDR3 bases are TGCAGTACAGGGGGAACTAATGAAAAACTGTTTTTT. The chain recombines TRBV20-1 with TRBJ1-4; 8 bases are shared with TRBD1. This CDR3 is 12 amino acids long. Germline V CDR1 and CDR2: DFQATT, SNEGSKA (reference sequence). V shed 8 bases, J shed 1 base, and the junction held 0 bases outside the gene matches.